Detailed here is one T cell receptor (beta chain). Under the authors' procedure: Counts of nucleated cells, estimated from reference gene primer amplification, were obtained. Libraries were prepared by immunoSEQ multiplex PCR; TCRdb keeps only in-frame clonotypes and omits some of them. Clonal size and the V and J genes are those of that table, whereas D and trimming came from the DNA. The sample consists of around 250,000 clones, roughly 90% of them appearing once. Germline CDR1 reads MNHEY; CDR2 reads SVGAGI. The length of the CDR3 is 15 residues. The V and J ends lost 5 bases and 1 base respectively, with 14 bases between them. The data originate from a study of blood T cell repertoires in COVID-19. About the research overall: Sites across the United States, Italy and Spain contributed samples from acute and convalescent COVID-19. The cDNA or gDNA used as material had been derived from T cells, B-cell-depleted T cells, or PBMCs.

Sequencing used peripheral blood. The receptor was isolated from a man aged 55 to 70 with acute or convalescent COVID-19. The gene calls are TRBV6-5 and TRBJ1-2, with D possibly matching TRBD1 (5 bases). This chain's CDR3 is CASSNPPGNNYGYTF. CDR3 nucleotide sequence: TGTGCCAGCAGTAATCCCCCAGGGAATAACTATGGCTACACCTTC.